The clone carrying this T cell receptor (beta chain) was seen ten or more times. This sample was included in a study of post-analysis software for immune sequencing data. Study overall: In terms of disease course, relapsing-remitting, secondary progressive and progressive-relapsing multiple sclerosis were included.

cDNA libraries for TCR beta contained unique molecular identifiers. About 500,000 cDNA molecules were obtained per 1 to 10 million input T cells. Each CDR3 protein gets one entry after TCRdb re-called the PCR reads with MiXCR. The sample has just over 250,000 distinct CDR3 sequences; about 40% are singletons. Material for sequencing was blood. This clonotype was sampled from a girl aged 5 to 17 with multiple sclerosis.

The CDR3 sequence is CASSQTIERKLFF. CDR3 sequence (DNA): TGTGCCAGCAGTCAAACGATAGAACGGAAACTGTTTTTT. The J gene is TRBJ1-4, the V gene TRBV6-5; D is ambiguous. Germline V gene sequence: CDR1 MNHEY, CDR2 SVGAGI. There are 13 residues in the CDR3. Trimming shortened V by 5 bases and J by 11 bases, and 15 bases separated the two germline ends.